A single T cell receptor beta chain is shown here with its context. The data were obtained in a study of blood T cell dynamics during melanoma immunotherapy. Sequencing was performed with immunoSEQ multiplex PCR; in TCRdb, only in-frame clones are kept and a portion is missing. The profile shows about 9,900 clones, 80% to 90% of them singletons. Regarding time point: pre-treatment baseline. Germline V gene lookup returns CDR1 MGHRA and CDR2 YSYEKL. The CDR3 runs to 16 residues. With 0 bases clipped from V and 4 bases from J, the junction kept 7 bases outside the gene matches. Here the sequenced sample was blood, taken from a patient treated with checkpoint blockade. The clonotype comes from a human donor with melanoma. The chain joins TRBV4-1 to TRBJ2-7, with 9 bases lining up with TRBD2. The DNA for the CDR3 is TGCGCCAGCAGCCAAGATCAGGGGAGCGGGGGGTACGAGCAGTACTTC. Translation: CASSQDQGSGGYEQYF.